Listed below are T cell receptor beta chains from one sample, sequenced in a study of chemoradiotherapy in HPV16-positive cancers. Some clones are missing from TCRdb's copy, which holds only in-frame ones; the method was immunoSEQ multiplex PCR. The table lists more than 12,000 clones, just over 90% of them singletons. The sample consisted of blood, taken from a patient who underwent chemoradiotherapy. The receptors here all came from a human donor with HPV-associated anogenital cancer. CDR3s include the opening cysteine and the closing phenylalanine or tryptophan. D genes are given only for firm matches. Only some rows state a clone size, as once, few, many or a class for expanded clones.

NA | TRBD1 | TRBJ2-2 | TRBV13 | TGTGCCAGCAGCTTCGACAGGGCCGGGGAGCTGTTTTTT | CASSFDRAGELFF
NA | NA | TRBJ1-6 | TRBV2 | TGTGCCAGCAGTGAAGCCCCCTTGTGGAGTCCGAATTCACCCCTCCACTTT | CASSEAPLWSPNSPLHF
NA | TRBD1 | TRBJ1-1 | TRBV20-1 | TGCAGTGCTTCCAGGGGGACTGAAGCTTTCTTT | CSASRGTEAFF
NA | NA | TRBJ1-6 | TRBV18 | TGTGCCAGCTCACCGTTCCAAGAGGACAGTAATTCACCCCTCCACTTT | CASSPFQEDSNSPLHF
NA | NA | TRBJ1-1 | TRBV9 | TGTGCCAGCAGTGCTTTTTTGGGCACTGAAGCTTTCTTT | CASSAFLGTEAFF
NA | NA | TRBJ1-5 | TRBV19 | TGTGCCAGCTCCTCGAGGCAGGGACGCAATCAGCCCCAGCATTTT | CASSSRQGRNQPQHF
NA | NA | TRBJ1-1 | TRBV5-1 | TGCGCCAGCTCCGGGGGCATTACAGACCTGAACACTGAAGCTTTCTTT | CASSGGITDLNTEAFF
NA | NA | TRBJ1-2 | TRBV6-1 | TGTGCCAGCAGTGAATGGGGGACGGCTCTTAGGGCCCTGGGGATCGCCTTC | CASSEWGTALRALGIAF
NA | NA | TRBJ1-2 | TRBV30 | TGTGCCTGTTTTATAAAGTTTGGCCTCGATGGCTACACCTTC | CACFIKFGLDGYTF
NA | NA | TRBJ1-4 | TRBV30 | TGTGCCTGGAGGTACCGGGCTAATGAAAAACTGTTTTTT | CAWRYRANEKLFF
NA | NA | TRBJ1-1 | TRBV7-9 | TGTGCCAGCAGTTCTCTTGAGGGTCTGAAAGCTTTCTTT | CASSSLEGLKAFF
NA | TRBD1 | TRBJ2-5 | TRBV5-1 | TGCGCCAGCAGCAAAGGGACAGGGGATTATGCGACCCAGTACTTC | CASSKGTGDYATQYF
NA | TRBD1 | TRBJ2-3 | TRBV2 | TGTGCCAGCAGAGAGACAGGGTCTGGCACAGATACGCAGTATTTT | CASRETGSGTDTQYF
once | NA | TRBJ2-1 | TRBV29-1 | TGCAGCGTCGGGGAGTACAATGAGCAGTTCTTC | CSVGEYNEQFF
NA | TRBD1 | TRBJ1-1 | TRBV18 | TGTGCCAGCTCACTACAGGGGGAAGGCACTGAAGCTTTCTTT | CASSLQGEGTEAFF
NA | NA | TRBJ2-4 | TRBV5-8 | TGTGCCAGCAGCAAACCGGGAGCGGACCTAGCCAAAAACATTCAGTACTTC | CASSKPGADLAKNIQYF
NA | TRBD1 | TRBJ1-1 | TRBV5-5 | TGTGCCAGCAGCTTGGTTGCAGGGGGCACTGAAGCTTTCTTT | CASSLVAGGTEAFF
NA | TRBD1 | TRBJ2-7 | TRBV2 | TGTGCCAGCAGTTCCGGACAGGACGAGCAGTACTTC | CASSSGQDEQYF
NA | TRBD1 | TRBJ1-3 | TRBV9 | TGTGCCAGCAGCAAGGACAGGGGGGCTGGAAACACCATATATTTT | CASSKDRGAGNTIYF
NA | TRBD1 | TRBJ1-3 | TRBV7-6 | TGTGCCAGCAGCTCTGGACAGGGGGCTTCTGGAAACACCATATATTTT | CASSSGQGASGNTIYF
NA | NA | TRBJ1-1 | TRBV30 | TGTGCCTGGAGTGTAAAGGGGTTGGGGACTGAAGCTTTCTTT | CAWSVKGLGTEAFF
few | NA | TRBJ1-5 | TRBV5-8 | TGTGCCAGCAGCTCTGGACAGAAAATTAATCAGCCCCAGCATTTT | CASSSGQKINQPQHF
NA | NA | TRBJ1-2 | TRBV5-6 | TGTGCCAGCGGGAGCGTTTATGGCTACACCTTC | CASGSVYGYTF
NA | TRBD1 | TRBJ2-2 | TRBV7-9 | TGTGCCAGCAGCTCAAGGACAGGGGGGAACACCGGGGAGCTGTTTTTT | CASSSRTGGNTGELFF
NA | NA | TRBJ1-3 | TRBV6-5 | TGTGCCAGCCGAAACGCAGGAACTGGAAACACCATATATTTT | CASRNAGTGNTIYF
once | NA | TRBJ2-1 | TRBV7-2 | TGTGCCAGCAGGAGGCAGGGCCCCTACAATGAGCAGTTCTTC | CASRRQGPYNEQFF
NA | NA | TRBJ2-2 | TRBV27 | TGTGCCAGCATCCAAGCGACAGTGCTGTTTTTT | CASIQATVLFF
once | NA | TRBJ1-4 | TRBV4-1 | TGCGCCAGCAGCCAGTCAGAAAGAACTAATGAAAAACTGTTTTTT | CASSQSERTNEKLFF
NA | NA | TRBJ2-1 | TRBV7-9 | TGTGCCAGCAGCGGCGGGGCCACCCTTGGGAATGAGCAGTTCTTC | CASSGGATLGNEQFF
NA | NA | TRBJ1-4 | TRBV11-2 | TGTGCCAGCAGCACACGGAACAGCCCTAATGAAAAACTGTTTTTT | CASSTRNSPNEKLFF
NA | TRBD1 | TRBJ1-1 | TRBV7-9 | TGTGCCAGCAGCCTAGCCAGGGGGGGAGCTATCTTTTCGCCTGAAGCTTTCTTT | CASSLARGGAIFSPEAFF
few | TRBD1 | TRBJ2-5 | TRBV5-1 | TGCGCCAGCAGCTTGGGAGGCGGACAGGGGCAAGAGACCCAGTACTTC | CASSLGGGQGQETQYF
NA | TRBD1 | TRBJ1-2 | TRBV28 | TGTGCCAGCAGGATACAGGGGGCGCGGAACTATGGCTACACCTTC | CASRIQGARNYGYTF